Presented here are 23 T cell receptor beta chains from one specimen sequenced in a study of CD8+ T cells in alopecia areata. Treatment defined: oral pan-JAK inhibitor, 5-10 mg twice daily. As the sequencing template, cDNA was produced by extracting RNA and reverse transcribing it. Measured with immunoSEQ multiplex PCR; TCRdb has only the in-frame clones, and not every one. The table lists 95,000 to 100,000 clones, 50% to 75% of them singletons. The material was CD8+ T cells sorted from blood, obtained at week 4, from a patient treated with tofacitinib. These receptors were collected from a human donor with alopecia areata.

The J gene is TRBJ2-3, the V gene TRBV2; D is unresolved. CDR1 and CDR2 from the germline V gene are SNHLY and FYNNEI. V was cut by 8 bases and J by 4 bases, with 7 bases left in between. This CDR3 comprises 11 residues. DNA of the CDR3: TGTGCCAGCTACAAGGCAGATACGCAGTATTTT. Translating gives CASYKADTQYF. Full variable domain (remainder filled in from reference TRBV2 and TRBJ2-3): EPEVTQTPSHQVTQMGQEVILRCVPISNHLYFYWYRQILGQKVEFLVSFYNNEISEKSEIFDDQFSVERPDGSNFTLKIRSTKLEDSAMYFCASYKADTQYFGPGTRLTVL.

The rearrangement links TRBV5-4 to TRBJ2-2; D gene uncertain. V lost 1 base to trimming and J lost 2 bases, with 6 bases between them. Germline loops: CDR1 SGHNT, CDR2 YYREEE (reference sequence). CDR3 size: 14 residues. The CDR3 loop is CASSLIENTGELFF. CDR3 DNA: TGTGCCAGCAGCTTGATAGAAAACACCGGGGAGCTGTTTTTT. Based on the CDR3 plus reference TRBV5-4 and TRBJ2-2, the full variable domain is ETGVTQSPTHLIKTRGQQVTLRCSSQSGHNTVSWYQQALGQGPQFIFQYYREEENGRGNFPPRFSGLQFPNYSSELNVNALELDDSALYLCASSLIENTGELFFGEGSRLTVL.

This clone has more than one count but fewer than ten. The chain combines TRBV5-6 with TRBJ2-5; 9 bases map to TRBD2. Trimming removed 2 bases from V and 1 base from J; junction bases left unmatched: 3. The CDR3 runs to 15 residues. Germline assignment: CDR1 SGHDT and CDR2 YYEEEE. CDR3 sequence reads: CASSFGGGAQETQYF. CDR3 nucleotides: TGTGCCAGCAGCTTTGGCGGGGGGGCCCAAGAGACCCAGTACTTC.

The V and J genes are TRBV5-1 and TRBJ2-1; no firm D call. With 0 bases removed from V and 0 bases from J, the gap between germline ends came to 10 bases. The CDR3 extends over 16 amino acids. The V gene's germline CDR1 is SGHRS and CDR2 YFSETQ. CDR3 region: CASSLAETSSYNEQFF. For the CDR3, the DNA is TGCGCCAGCAGCTTGGCCGAGACATCCTCCTACAATGAGCAGTTCTTC.

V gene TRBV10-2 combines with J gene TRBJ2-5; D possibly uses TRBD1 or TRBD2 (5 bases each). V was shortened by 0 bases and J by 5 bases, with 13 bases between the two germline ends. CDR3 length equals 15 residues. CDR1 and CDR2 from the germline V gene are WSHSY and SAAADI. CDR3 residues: CASSESVLEGETQYF. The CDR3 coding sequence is TGCGCCAGCAGTGAGTCGGTTTTAGAGGGGGAGACCCAGTACTTC.

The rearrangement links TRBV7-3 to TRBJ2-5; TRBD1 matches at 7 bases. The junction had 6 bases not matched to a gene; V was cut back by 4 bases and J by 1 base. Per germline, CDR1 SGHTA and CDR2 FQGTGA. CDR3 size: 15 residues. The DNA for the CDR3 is TGTGCCAGCAGCTGGACAGGACTCCCCCAAGAGACCCAGTACTTC. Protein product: CASSWTGLPQETQYF.

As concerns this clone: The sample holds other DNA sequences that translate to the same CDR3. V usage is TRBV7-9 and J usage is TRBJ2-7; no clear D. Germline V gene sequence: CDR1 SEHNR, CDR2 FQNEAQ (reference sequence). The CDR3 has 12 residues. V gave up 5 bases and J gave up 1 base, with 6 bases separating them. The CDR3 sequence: CASSLGSYEQYF. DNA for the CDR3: TGTGCCAGCAGCCTTGGATCCTACGAGCAGTACTTC.

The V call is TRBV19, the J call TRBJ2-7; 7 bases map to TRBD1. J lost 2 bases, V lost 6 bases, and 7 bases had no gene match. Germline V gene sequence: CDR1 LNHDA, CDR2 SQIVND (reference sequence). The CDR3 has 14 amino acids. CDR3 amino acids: CASSLRGMAYEQYF. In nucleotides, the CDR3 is TGTGCCAGTAGCCTCAGGGGGATGGCCTACGAGCAGTACTTC. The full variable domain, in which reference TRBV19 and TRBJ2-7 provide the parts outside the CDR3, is DGGITQSPKYLFRKEGQNVTLSCEQNLNHDAMYWYRQDPGQGLRLIYYSQIVNDFQKGDIAEGYSVSREKKESFPLTVTSAQKNPTAFYLCASSLRGMAYEQYFGPGTRLTVT.

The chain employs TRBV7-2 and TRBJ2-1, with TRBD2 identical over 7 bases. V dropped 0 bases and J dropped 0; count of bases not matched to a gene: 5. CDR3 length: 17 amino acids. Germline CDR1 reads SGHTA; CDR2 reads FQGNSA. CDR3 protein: CASSLALAASSYNEQFF. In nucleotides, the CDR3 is TGTGCCAGCAGCTTAGCGCTAGCGGCTAGCTCCTACAATGAGCAGTTCTTC.

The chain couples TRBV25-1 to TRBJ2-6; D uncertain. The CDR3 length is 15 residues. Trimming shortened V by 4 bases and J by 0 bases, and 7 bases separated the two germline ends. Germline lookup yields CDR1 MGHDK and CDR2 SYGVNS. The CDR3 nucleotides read TGTGCCAGCAGTGCGAGTAGCTCTGGGGCCAACGTCCTGACTTTC. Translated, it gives CASSASSSGANVLTF.

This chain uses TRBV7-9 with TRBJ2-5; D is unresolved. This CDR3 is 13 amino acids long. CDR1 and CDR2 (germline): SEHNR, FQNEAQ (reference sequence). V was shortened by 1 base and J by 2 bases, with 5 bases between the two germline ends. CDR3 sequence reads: CASSLEGQETQYF. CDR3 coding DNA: TGTGCCAGCAGCTTAGAGGGACAAGAGACCCAGTACTTC.

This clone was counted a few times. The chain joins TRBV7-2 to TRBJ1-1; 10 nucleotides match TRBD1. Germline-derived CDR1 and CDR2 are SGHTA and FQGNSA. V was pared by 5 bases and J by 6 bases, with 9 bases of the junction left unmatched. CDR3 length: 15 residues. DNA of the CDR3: TGTGCCAGCAGCATAAGCCGGGACAGGGGATCTGAAGCTTTCTTT. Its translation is CASSISRDRGSEAFF.

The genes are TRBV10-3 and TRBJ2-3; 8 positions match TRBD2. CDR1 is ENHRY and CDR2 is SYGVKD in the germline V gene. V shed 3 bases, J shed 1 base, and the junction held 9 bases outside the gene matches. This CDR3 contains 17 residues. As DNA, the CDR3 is TGTGCCATCAGTGACCCGGGAGGGGCATCTCGCACAGATACGCAGTATTTT. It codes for CAISDPGGASRTDTQYF.

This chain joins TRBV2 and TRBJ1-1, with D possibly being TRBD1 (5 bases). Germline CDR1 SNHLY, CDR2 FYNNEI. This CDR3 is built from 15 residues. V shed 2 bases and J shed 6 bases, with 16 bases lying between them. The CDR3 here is CASSESPGWGAEAFF. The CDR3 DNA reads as TGTGCCAGCAGTGAAAGTCCCGGCTGGGGCGCTGAAGCTTTCTTT.

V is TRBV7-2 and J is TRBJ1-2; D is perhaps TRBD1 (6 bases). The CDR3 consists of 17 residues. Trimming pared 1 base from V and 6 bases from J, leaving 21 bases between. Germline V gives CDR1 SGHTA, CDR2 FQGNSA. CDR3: CASSLGTGNFRYDGYTF. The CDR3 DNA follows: TGTGCCAGCAGCTTAGGAACAGGGAACTTTAGATATGATGGCTACACCTTC.

The CDR3 protein is CASSQTPNYEQYF. CDR3 in DNA: TGCGCCAGCAGCCAAACCCCTAACTACGAGCAGTACTTC. The gene calls are TRBV4-1 and TRBJ2-7; no clear D gene. CDR1 and CDR2 (germline): MGHRA, YSYEKL. V lost 2 bases to trimming and J lost 3 bases, with 8 bases between them. The CDR3 has 13 amino acids.

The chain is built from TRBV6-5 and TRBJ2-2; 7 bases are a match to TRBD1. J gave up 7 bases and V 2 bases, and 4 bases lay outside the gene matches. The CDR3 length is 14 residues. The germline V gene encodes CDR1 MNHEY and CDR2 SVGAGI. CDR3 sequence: CASSYGTDSGELFF. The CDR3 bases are TGTGCCAGCAGTTACGGGACAGATAGCGGGGAGCTGTTTTTT.

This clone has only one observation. The CDR3 protein is CSFRYENSYEQYF. CDR3 bases: TGCAGCTTCCGATACGAGAACTCCTACGAGCAGTACTTC. The chain is built from TRBV29-1 and TRBJ2-7; D gene uncertain. Germline lookup yields CDR1 SQVTM and CDR2 ANQGSEA. Trimming removed 8 bases at V and 0 bases at J, with 14 bases between. This CDR3 region has 13 residues.

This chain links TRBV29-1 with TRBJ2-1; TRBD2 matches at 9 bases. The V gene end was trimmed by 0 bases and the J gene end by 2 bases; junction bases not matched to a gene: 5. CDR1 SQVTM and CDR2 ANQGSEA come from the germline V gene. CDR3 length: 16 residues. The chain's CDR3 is CSVEDAAGGTYNEQFF. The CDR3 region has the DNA TGCAGCGTTGAAGATGCAGCGGGAGGCACCTACAATGAGCAGTTCTTC.

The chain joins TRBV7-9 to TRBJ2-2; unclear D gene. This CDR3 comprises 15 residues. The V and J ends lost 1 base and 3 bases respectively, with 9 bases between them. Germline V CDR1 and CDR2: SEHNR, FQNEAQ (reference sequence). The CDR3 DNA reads TGTGCCAGCAGCTTAGTTCCAGTATACACCGGGGAGCTGTTTTTT. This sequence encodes CASSLVPVYTGELFF.

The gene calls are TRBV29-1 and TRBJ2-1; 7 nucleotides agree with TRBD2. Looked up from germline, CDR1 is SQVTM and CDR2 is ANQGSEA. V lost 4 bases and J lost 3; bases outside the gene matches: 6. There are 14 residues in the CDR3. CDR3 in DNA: TGCAGCGTTGTGGCGGGGGTAGTCTACAATGAGCAGTTCTTC. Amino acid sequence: CSVVAGVVYNEQFF.

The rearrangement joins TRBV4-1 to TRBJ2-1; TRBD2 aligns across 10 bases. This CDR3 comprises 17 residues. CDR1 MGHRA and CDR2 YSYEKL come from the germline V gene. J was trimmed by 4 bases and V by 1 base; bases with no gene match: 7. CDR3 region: CASSQALAGGPYNEQFF. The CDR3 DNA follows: TGCGCCAGCAGCCAAGCCTTAGCGGGGGGCCCTTACAATGAGCAGTTCTTC.

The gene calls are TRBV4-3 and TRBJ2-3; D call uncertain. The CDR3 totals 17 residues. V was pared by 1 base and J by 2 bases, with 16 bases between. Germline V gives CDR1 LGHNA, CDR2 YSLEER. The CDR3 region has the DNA TGCGCCAGCAGCCAAGGAGTGCCCAGTGGGTCCACAGATACGCAGTATTTT. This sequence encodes CASSQGVPSGSTDTQYF.